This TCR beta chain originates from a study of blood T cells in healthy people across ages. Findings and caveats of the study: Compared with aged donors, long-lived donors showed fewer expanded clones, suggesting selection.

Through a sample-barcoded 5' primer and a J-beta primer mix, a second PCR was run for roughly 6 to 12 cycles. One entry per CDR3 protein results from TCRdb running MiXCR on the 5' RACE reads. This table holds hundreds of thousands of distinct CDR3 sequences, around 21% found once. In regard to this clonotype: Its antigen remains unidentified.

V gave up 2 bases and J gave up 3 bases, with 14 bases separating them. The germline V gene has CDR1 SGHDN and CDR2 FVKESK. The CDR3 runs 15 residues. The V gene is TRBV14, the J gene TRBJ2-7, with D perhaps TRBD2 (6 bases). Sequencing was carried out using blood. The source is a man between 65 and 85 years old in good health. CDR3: CASSQTAAGLYEQYF. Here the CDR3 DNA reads TGTGCCAGCAGCCAAACAGCGGCGGGGCTCTACGAGCAGTACTTC.